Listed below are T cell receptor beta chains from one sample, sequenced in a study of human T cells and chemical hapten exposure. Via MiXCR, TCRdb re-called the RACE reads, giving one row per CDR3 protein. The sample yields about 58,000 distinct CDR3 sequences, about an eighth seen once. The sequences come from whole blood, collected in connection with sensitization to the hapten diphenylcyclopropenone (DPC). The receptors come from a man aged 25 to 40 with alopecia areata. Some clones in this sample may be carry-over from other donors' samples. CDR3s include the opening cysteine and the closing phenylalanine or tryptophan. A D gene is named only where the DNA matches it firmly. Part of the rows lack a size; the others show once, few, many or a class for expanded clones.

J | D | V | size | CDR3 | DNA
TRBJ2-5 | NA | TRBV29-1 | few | CSVEGSNQETQYF | TGCAGCGTTGAAGGGAGCAACCAAGAGACCCAGTACTTC
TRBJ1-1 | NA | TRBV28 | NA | CASTQNTEAFF | TGTGCCAGCACCCAGAACACTGAAGCTTTCTTT
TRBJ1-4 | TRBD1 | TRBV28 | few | CATQTGADEKLFF | TGTGCCACACAAACAGGGGCGGATGAAAAACTGTTTTTT
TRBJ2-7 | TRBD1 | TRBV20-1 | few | CSVPPRGQIYEQYF | TGCAGTGTCCCTCCCCGGGGACAGATCTACGAGCAGTACTTC
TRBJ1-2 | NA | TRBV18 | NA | CASSPPVQGWYGYTF | TGTGCCAGCTCACCACCGGTGCAGGGATGGTATGGCTACACCTTC
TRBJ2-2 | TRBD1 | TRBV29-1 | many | CSVNRGTGELFF | TGCAGCGTTAACAGGGGCACCGGGGAGCTGTTTTTT
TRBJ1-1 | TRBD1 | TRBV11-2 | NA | CASRETDRGWTEAFF | TGTGCCAGCAGGGAAACCGACAGGGGGTGGACTGAAGCTTTCTTT
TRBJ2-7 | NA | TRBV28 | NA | CASRPPSYSYEQYF | TGTGCCAGCAGACCTCCTTCTTACTCCTACGAGCAGTACTTC
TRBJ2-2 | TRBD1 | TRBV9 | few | CASSVARGRNTGELFF | TGTGCCAGCAGCGTAGCTAGGGGGCGAAACACCGGGGAGCTGTTTTTT
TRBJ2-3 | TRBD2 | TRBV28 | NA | CASQTSGGFTDTQYF | TGTGCCAGCCAAACTAGCGGGGGTTTCACAGATACGCAGTATTTT
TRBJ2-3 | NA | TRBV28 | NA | CASSWQSTDTQYF | TGTGCCAGCAGTTGGCAGAGCACAGATACGCAGTATTTT
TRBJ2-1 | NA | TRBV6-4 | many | CASSDSQVIGLGEQFF | TGTGCCAGCAGTGACTCACAGGTTATCGGACTCGGGGAGCAGTTCTTC
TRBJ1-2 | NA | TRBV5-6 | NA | CASSSNGLGYTF | TGTGCCAGCAGCAGCAATGGACTAGGCTACACCTTC
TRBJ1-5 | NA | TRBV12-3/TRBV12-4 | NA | CASSLSGNSNQPQHF | TGTGCCAGCAGTTTGTCAGGGAATAGCAATCAGCCCCAGCATTTT
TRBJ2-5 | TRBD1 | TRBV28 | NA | CASSLSRRDRQETQYF | TGTGCCAGCAGTTTAAGTCGGCGGGACAGGCAAGAGACCCAGTACTTC
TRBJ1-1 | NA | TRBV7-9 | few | CASSLGAATEAFF | TGTGCCAGCAGCTTAGGGGCAGCCACTGAAGCTTTCTTT
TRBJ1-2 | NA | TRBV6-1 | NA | CASSESRLYGYTF | TGTGCCAGCAGTGAAAGCCGTCTATATGGCTACACCTTC
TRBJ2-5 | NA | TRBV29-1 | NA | CSVAVGETQYF | TGCAGCGTTGCTGTCGGGGAGACCCAGTACTTC
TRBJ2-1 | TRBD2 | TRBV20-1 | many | CSARDLRGGANEQFF | TGCAGTGCTAGAGATCTGCGCGGGGGGGCGAATGAGCAGTTCTTC
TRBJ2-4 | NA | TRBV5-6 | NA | CASSLPGVKNIQYF | TGTGCCAGCAGCTTGCCCGGGGTCAAAAACATTCAGTACTTC
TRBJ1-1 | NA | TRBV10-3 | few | CAISESGLNTEAFF | TGTGCCATCAGTGAGTCGGGGCTGAACACTGAAGCTTTCTTT
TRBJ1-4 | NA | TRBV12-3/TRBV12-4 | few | CASSFYRAGNEKLFF | TGTGCCAGCAGTTTTTATCGGGCCGGAAATGAAAAACTGTTTTTT
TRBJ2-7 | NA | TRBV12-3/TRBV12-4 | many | CASSLAREQYF | TGTGCCAGCAGTTTAGCGCGGGAGCAGTACTTC